What follows describes a single T cell receptor (beta chain). Its target is unknown. The ends were cut back, 1 base at V and 5 bases at J, with 5 bases in the middle. The CDR3 runs to 11 residues. Germline-derived CDR1 and CDR2 are GTSNPN and SVGIG (reference sequence). The entry originates in a study of CD8+ T cells in alopecia areata. Treatment described: oral pan-JAK inhibitor, 5-10 mg twice daily. As part of sample collection, lesional scalp punch biopsies and peripheral blood were taken from alopecia areata patients. Study observations and caveats: It was observed that many expanded lesional clones persisted in scalp and blood during tofacitinib. Among the top 100, expanded CD8+ clones were significantly decreased by tofacitinib, as was scalp clonality.

In each case, RNA was isolated and then reverse transcribed into cDNA as the sequencing template. Measured with immunoSEQ multiplex PCR; TCRdb has only the in-frame clones, and not every one. The sample consists of 100,000 or so clones, just under 60% of them appearing once. The sample in question was CD8+ T cells sorted from blood, obtained at approximately week 60, from a patient treated with tofacitinib. The rearrangement links TRBV30 to TRBJ1-2; D remains ambiguous. This TCR came from a human donor with alopecia areata. Here the CDR3 DNA reads TGTGCCTGGAGTGAGAAATATGGCTACACCTTC. It encodes CAWSEKYGYTF.